The 24 T cell receptor beta chains below were found in one sample sequenced in a study of T cell responses to AZD1222 COVID-19 vaccine. Only in-frame clones appear in the TCRdb table, and some are missing; sequencing was by immunoSEQ multiplex PCR. Here the sample spans fewer than 100,000 clones, roughly nine tenths being singletons. Here the sequenced sample was peripheral blood, taken 28 days after the second AZD1222 dose. Receptor source: an adult who received the AZD1222 COVID-19 vaccine.

This chain connects TRBV6-5 to TRBJ1-2, with D possibly TRBD1 on 5 matching bases. This CDR3 is 16 amino acids long. The germline V gene encodes CDR1 MNHEY and CDR2 SVGAGI. V was pared by 2 bases and J by 4 bases, with 17 bases between. In nucleotides, the CDR3 is TGTGCCAGCAGTTACCCCAACGGATTCGGGACCTATGGCTACACCTTC. Amino acid sequence: CASSYPNGFGTYGYTF.

This clone showed up just once. This rearrangement joins TRBV21-1 to TRBJ2-1; the table assigns TRBD1, which was not confirmed against the DNA. TRBV21-1 is termed a pseudogene. CDR3 length equals 18 residues. The CDR3 sequence: CASSKDDHRGQAYNEQFF. DNA of the CDR3: TGTGCCAGCAGCAAAGACGACCACAGGGGGCAAGCCTACAATGAGCAGTTCTTC.

The rearrangement joins TRBV25-1 to TRBJ1-1; D is unresolved. Germline V gives CDR1 MGHDK, CDR2 SYGVNS. V was pared by 4 bases and J by 5 bases, with 11 bases between. This CDR3 region has 13 residues. CDR3 sequence reads: CASSVGELTEAFF. The CDR3 DNA is TGTGCCAGCAGTGTAGGAGAGCTGACTGAAGCTTTCTTT.

This sequence joins TRBV7-9 and TRBJ2-7; TRBD1 or TRBD2 may be the D gene (6 bases each). Trimming shortened V by 1 base and J by 10 bases, and 17 bases separated the two germline ends. The CDR3 totals 14 residues. From germline, CDR1 is SEHNR and CDR2 FQNEAQ (reference sequence). In DNA, the CDR3 is TGTGCCAGCAGCTTAGGCTGGGTCGGAGGGGGACAGTACTTC. It is translated as CASSLGWVGGGQYF. The full variable domain, its missing parts supplied by reference TRBV7-9 and TRBJ2-7, is DTGVSQNPRHKITKRGQNVTFRCDPISEHNRLYWYRQTLGQGPEFLTYFQNEAQLEKSRLLSDRFSAERPKGSFSTLEIQRTEQGDSAMYLCASSLGWVGGGQYFGPGTRLTVT.

This clone was counted a few times. V and J are TRBV7-9 and TRBJ2-7; D may be TRBD1 or TRBD2 (5 bases each). The germline CDR1 and CDR2 sequences are SEHNR and FQNEAQ (reference sequence). There are 14 residues in the CDR3. V shed 5 bases and J shed 3 bases, with 14 bases lying between them. CDR3 coding DNA: TGTGCCAGCAGCAGGTCGGGACGTGACTACGAGCAGTACTTC. Its translation: CASSRSGRDYEQYF.

The chain joins TRBV9 to TRBJ1-2; maybe TRBD1 (5 bases). CDR3 length: 14 amino acids. V lost 4 bases and J 0 bases, leaving 10 bases between the germline ends. Per the germline V gene, CDR1 is SGDLS and CDR2 is YYNGEE. CDR3 residues: CASSPTAANYGYTF. For the CDR3, the DNA is TGTGCCAGCAGCCCGACAGCAGCTAACTATGGCTACACCTTC.

The rearrangement joins TRBV28 to TRBJ1-2, with TRBD1 as a possible D gene (6 bases). This CDR3 contains 12 residues. The ends were cut back, 11 bases at V and 8 bases at J, with 18 bases in the middle. The germline V gene has CDR1 MDHEN and CDR2 SYDVKM. Here the CDR3 reads CALSLDSRGYTF. The CDR3 region has the DNA TGTGCCCTATCTTTGGACAGCCGGGGCTACACCTTC.

The chain joins TRBV2 to TRBJ1-6; tentative D call: TRBD1 (5 bases). V lost 8 bases to trimming and J lost 7 bases, with 15 bases between them. Germline V gene sequence: CDR1 SNHLY, CDR2 FYNNEI. The CDR3 is made up of 14 amino acids. Here the CDR3 reads CASGRDPTNSPLHF. CDR3 nucleotides: TGTGCCAGCGGAAGGGACCCTACCAATTCACCCCTCCACTTT. Supplemented by reference TRBV2 and TRBJ1-6, the full variable domain reads EPEVTQTPSHQVTQMGQEVILRCVPISNHLYFYWYRQILGQKVEFLVSFYNNEISEKSEIFDDQFSVERPDGSNFTLKIRSTKLEDSAMYFCASGRDPTNSPLHFGNGTRLTVT.

This rearrangement joins TRBV29-1 to TRBJ2-3; 8 nucleotides align to TRBD2. Germline trimming cut 4 bases from V and 5 bases from J; bases unmatched to any gene: 8. Germline CDR1 and CDR2: SQVTM and ANQGSEA. This CDR3 has 14 residues. The CDR3 here is CSVGGLVGVDTQYF. Written as DNA, the CDR3 is TGCAGCGTTGGGGGACTAGTAGGGGTAGATACGCAGTATTTT.

The chain uses TRBV27 and TRBJ1-1; the D gene is possibly TRBD1 (5 bases). The CDR3 covers 14 residues. Germline V gene data show CDR1 as MNHEY and CDR2 as SMNVEV (reference sequence). V lost 8 bases and J lost 1, with 14 bases in between. The chain's CDR3 is CASGMGVRNTEAFF. CDR3 in DNA: TGTGCCAGCGGAATGGGGGTAAGGAACACTGAAGCTTTCTTT.

V gene TRBV7-9 combines with J gene TRBJ1-4; D possibly corresponds to TRBD1 (5 bases). Germline values: CDR1 SEHNR, CDR2 FQNEAQ (reference sequence). The CDR3 covers 15 residues. The ends were cut back, 1 base at V and 5 bases at J, with 11 bases in the middle. DNA of the CDR3: TGTGCCAGCAGCTTAGTGGCAGGGCCAAATGAAAAACTGTTTTTT. It yields the protein CASSLVAGPNEKLFF.

The rearrangement joins TRBV19 to TRBJ1-1; 9 positions agree with TRBD1. The germline V gene has CDR1 LNHDA and CDR2 SQIVND (reference sequence). The CDR3 sequence is 16 residues long. The J segment lost 4 bases and the V segment lost 3 bases, leaving 9 bases of the junction unmatched. CDR3 loop: CASSIGTGNPGTEAFF. CDR3 nucleotides: TGTGCCAGTAGTATTGGGACAGGGAATCCGGGCACTGAAGCTTTCTTT.

This clone came up a few times. V gene TRBV23-1 combines with J gene TRBJ2-5, with 13 bases lining up with TRBD2. TRBV23-1 is noted as an ORF with a role that remains uncertain. Trimming cost V 0 bases and J 1 base; bases outside gene matches: 14. The CDR3 sequence is 21 residues long. The CDR3 loop is CASSQSQGQGRTSGGQETQYF. CDR3 sequence (DNA): TGCGCCAGCAGTCAATCCCAAGGACAGGGAAGGACTAGCGGGGGCCAAGAGACCCAGTACTTC.

The chain links TRBV6-5 to TRBJ1-6; D ambiguous. Germline loops: CDR1 MNHEY, CDR2 SVGAGI. Trimming shortened V by 2 bases and J by 8 bases, and 7 bases separated the two germline ends. This CDR3 comprises 13 residues. The CDR3 region is CASSYQLDSPLHF. In DNA form, the CDR3 reads TGTGCCAGCAGTTACCAGCTGGATTCACCCCTCCACTTT.

This clone was detected once. The chain links TRBV7-2 to TRBJ2-2, with D possibly matching TRBD2 (5 bases). Looked up from germline, CDR1 is SGHTA and CDR2 is FQGNSA. This CDR3 has 15 amino acids. V was shortened by 5 bases and J by 5 bases, with 15 bases between the two germline ends. This CDR3 reads CASSQDSPGTGELFF. In nucleotides, the CDR3 is TGTGCCAGCAGCCAGGACTCTCCGGGTACCGGGGAGCTGTTTTTT.

This chain links TRBV5-1 with TRBJ1-6; D uncertain. Germline V gene sequence: CDR1 SGHRS, CDR2 YFSETQ. This CDR3 contains 13 residues. V gave up 5 bases and J gave up 2 bases, with 5 bases separating them. The CDR3 here is CASSGTYNSPLHF. Here the CDR3 DNA reads TGCGCCAGCAGTGGTACCTATAATTCACCCCTCCACTTT.

The chain employs TRBV6-5 and TRBJ2-1; D not certain. V was shortened by 8 bases and J by 8 bases, with 16 bases between the two germline ends. This CDR3 is 13 amino acids long. Germline values: CDR1 MNHEY, CDR2 SVGAGI. The CDR3 DNA is TGTGCCAGCTTTGGCCCCTCCGGTTATGAGCAGTTCTTC. Translated: CASFGPSGYEQFF.

This clone was counted once. The chain is built from TRBV7-2 and TRBJ2-7, with 8 bases lining up with TRBD1. The germline V gene has CDR1 SGHTA and CDR2 FQGNSA. The CDR3 covers 14 residues. The J segment lost 3 bases and the V segment lost 1 base, leaving 2 bases of the junction unmatched. As DNA, the CDR3 is TGTGCCAGCAGCTTAGGGACAGGGATCTACGAGCAGTACTTC. Translating it yields CASSLGTGIYEQYF.

The chain recombines TRBV7-2 with TRBJ2-7, with 7 bases identical to TRBD1. The trim removed 4 bases at V and 2 bases at J, leaving 14 bases unmatched. The CDR3 loop spans 17 amino acids. Germline V gene sequence: CDR1 SGHTA, CDR2 FQGNSA. CDR3 in DNA: TGTGCCAGCAGCTCCCGCCAACCAGGGGGACCCGCCTACGAGCAGTACTTC. Encoded protein: CASSSRQPGGPAYEQYF.

The chain recombines TRBV2 with TRBJ2-2; possible D gene TRBD1, 6 bases. The V and J ends lost 5 bases and 7 bases respectively, with 11 bases between them. CDR1 is SNHLY, CDR2 FYNNEI, per germline. There are 13 residues in the CDR3. CDR3 protein: CASSKQGYGELFF. CDR3 DNA: TGTGCCAGCAGTAAACAGGGATACGGGGAGCTGTTTTTT. Full variable domain (missing parts from reference TRBV2 and TRBJ2-2): EPEVTQTPSHQVTQMGQEVILRCVPISNHLYFYWYRQILGQKVEFLVSFYNNEISEKSEIFDDQFSVERPDGSNFTLKIRSTKLEDSAMYFCASSKQGYGELFFGEGSRLTVL.

V usage is TRBV5-1 and J usage is TRBJ1-4, with D unclear. This CDR3 comprises 15 residues. Germline assignment: CDR1 SGHRS and CDR2 YFSETQ. The V end was cut by 0 bases, the J end by 0 bases, with 6 bases between. The CDR3 coding sequence is TGCGCCAGCAGCTTGGCCGCAGCAACTAATGAAAAACTGTTTTTT. Translated, it gives CASSLAAATNEKLFF.

V usage is TRBV10-2 and J usage is TRBJ2-1, with 11 bases that match TRBD2. The CDR3 sequence is 18 residues long. Trimming took 1 base from V and 8 from J; bases not matched to a gene: 13. Germline V gene lookup returns CDR1 WSHSY and CDR2 SAAADI. The CDR3 region is CASSEYTLTSGGRDEQFF. The CDR3 nucleotides are TGCGCCAGCAGTGAGTATACGCTCACTAGCGGGGGACGGGATGAGCAGTTCTTC.

This clone has just one count. The chain joins TRBV10-3 to TRBJ1-3; D not certain. From germline, CDR1 is ENHRY and CDR2 SYGVKD. V was clipped by 8 bases and J by 0 bases, with 8 bases between them. The CDR3 runs 13 residues. CDR3 residues: CAIGNVSGNTIYF. CDR3 coding DNA: TGTGCCATCGGGAATGTCTCTGGAAACACCATATATTTT.

This chain joins TRBV7-2 and TRBJ2-3, with TRBD2 identical over 7 bases. The junction had 14 bases not matched to a gene; V was cut back by 6 bases and J by 2 bases. Germline loops: CDR1 SGHTA, CDR2 FQGNSA. The CDR3 is 17 residues long. The DNA for the CDR3 is TGTGCCAGCAGACCCAAAGGAGCGGGGACTATCACAGATACGCAGTATTTT. Encoded protein: CASRPKGAGTITDTQYF.